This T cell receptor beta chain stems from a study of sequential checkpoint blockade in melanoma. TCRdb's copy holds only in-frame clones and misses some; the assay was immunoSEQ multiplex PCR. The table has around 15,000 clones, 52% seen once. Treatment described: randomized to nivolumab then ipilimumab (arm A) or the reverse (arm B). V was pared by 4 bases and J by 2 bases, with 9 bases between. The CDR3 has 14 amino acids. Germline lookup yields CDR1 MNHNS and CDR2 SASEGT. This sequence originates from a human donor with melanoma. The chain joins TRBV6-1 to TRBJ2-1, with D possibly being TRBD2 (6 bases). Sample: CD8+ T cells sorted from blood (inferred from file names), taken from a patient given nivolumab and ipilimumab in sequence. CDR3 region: CASSVGEAYNEQFF. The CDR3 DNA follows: TGTGCCAGCAGTGTTGGGGAGGCCTACAATGAGCAGTTCTTC.